This entry concerns a single T cell receptor beta chain. The method was immunoSEQ multiplex PCR; TCRdb's version includes in-frame clones alone and lacks a portion of them. The sample includes 180,000 or so clones, roughly 76% of them seen just once. This specimen belongs to a study of blood T cell repertoires in COVID-19. V dropped 2 bases and J dropped 7 bases, with 12 bases sitting between them. This CDR3 has 14 amino acids. Germline assignment: CDR1 LNHDA and CDR2 SQIVND (reference sequence). Enrolment of Seattle patients took place during active infection, and they were followed longitudinally. The TCR originated in a woman in her thirties or forties with COVID-19, enrolled during active disease. Sample: peripheral blood. V usage is TRBV19 and J usage is TRBJ1-5, with a tentative D call TRBD1 (6 bases). CDR3 sequence: CASSIQQGGQPQHF. The CDR3 nucleotides read TGTGCCAGTAGTATACAACAGGGTGGGCAGCCCCAGCATTTT. Combining the CDR3 with reference TRBV19 and TRBJ1-5 gives the whole variable domain DGGITQSPKYLFRKEGQNVTLSCEQNLNHDAMYWYRQDPGQGLRLIYYSQIVNDFQKGDIAEGYSVSREKKESFPLTVTSAQKNPTAFYLCASSIQQGGQPQHFGDGTRLSIL.